Shown below are 13 T cell receptor beta chains from a single sample sequenced in a study of T-cell memory formation after mild COVID-19. TCRdb called the 5' RACE reads again in MiXCR, with one record for every CDR3 protein. The data show under 700,000 distinct CDR3 sequences, around 20% seen once. The material sequenced was PBMCs or a T cell subset sorted from them (not recorded which). The receptors come from an adult woman who had mild COVID-19 (a few samples of this study predate the infection). Cell type and time point are not known.

This clonotype has just a few counts. The chain couples TRBV7-9 to TRBJ1-2, with D unclear. The CDR3 contains 13 residues. Trimming left V 5 bases short and J 0 bases short, with 7 bases between. From germline, CDR1 is SEHNR and CDR2 FQNEAQ (reference sequence). In nucleotides, the CDR3 is TGTGCCAGCAGCGAGGGAGCTAACTATGGCTACACCTTC. It is translated as CASSEGANYGYTF.

This clonotype was counted only a few times. V usage is TRBV4-1 and J usage is TRBJ1-5; D uncertain. Trimming removed 4 bases from V and 8 bases from J, with 12 bases in between. Per the germline V gene, CDR1 is MGHRA and CDR2 is YSYEKL. The CDR3 sequence is 13 residues long. The CDR3 coding sequence is TGCGCCAGCAGCCGAACCATTTTGGAGCCCCAGCATTTT. Protein: CASSRTILEPQHF.

This clonotype was found a few times. This rearrangement joins TRBV9 to TRBJ2-7; D gene unclear. The CDR3 runs 14 residues. V shed 0 bases and J shed 2 bases, with 9 bases lying between them. From germline, CDR1 is SGDLS and CDR2 YYNGEE. As DNA, the CDR3 is TGTGCCAGCAGCGTAGGGTTGGGCCCCTACGAGCAGTACTTC. Amino acids: CASSVGLGPYEQYF.

The rearrangement uses TRBV2 and TRBJ2-7; D might be TRBD2 (5 bases). CDR3 length equals 16 residues. Germline loops: CDR1 SNHLY, CDR2 FYNNEI. Trimming cost V 8 bases and J 7 bases, with 27 bases left between them. This CDR3 reads CASVSDAGVITEEQYF. The CDR3 nucleotides read TGTGCCAGCGTATCTGATGCGGGTGTTATAACCGAAGAGCAGTACTTC.

The gene calls are TRBV12-3 or TRBV12-4 and TRBJ2-3, with 7 bases matching TRBD2. The CDR3 spans 15 residues. After removal of 6 bases from V and 2 bases from J, the junction contained 8 bases not matched to a gene. The CDR3 DNA reads as TGTGCCAGCAGATGGACTAGTGGCCACACAGATACGCAGTATTTT. It yields the protein CASRWTSGHTDTQYF.

This clonotype was counted between two and nine times. V gene TRBV4-1 combines with J gene TRBJ1-1; D unclear. This CDR3 is built from 17 residues. The V gene's germline CDR1 is MGHRA and CDR2 YSYEKL. Trimming shortened V by 0 bases and J by 0 bases, and 14 bases separated the two germline ends. The DNA for the CDR3 is TGCGCCAGCAGCCAAGATGGCTTAGGAGCTATGAACACTGAAGCTTTCTTT. This translates into CASSQDGLGAMNTEAFF.

Comments on this clonotype: The CDR3 does not end in the conserved phenylalanine or tryptophan, so this is likely a read error. The rearrangement uses TRBV24-1 and TRBJ2-6; possible D gene TRBD2, 6 bases. This CDR3 is 16 amino acids long. The V gene lost 2 bases and the J gene lost 4 bases, with 11 bases spanning the gap. Germline V gives CDR1 KGHDR, CDR2 SFDVKD. The CDR3 sequence: CATSDWGDPGANVLTS. The DNA of the CDR3 is TGTGCCACCAGTGATTGGGGGGATCCAGGGGCCAACGTCCTGACTTCC.

This chain uses TRBV5-6 with TRBJ1-2; a possible D gene is TRBD1 (5 bases). CDR1 SGHDT and CDR2 YYEEEE come from the germline V gene. V was pared by 4 bases and J by 7 bases, with 23 bases between. CDR3 length: 16 residues. CDR3 sequence (DNA): TGTGCCAGCAGCCCAGGGTTGGTCATGGCTATGTTTGGCTACACCTTC. Translating it yields CASSPGLVMAMFGYTF.

This chain uses TRBV20-1 with TRBJ2-1; 8 nucleotides align to TRBD2. This CDR3 has 14 amino acids. Germline lookup yields CDR1 DFQATT and CDR2 SNEGSKA (reference sequence). With V trimmed by 0 bases and J by 7 bases, 5 bases remained unmatched. DNA of the CDR3: TGCAGTGCTAGAGATCAGCGGGAGTGGAATGAGCAGTTCTTC. It specifies CSARDQREWNEQFF.

This clonotype showed up just a few times. The chain carries TRBV20-1 and TRBJ1-5; a weak D match, TRBD1 (6 bases). CDR1 DFQATT and CDR2 SNEGSKA come from the germline V gene (reference sequence). The CDR3 runs to 14 residues. Trimming cost V 4 bases and J 6 bases, with 16 bases left between them. The CDR3 coding sequence is TGCAGTGCTAAAAGTTCCAGGGGAGGTCAGCCCCAGCATTTT. This sequence encodes CSAKSSRGGQPQHF.

The gene calls are TRBV7-9 and TRBJ2-3; possible D gene TRBD2, 6 bases. CDR3 length: 13 amino acids. V lost 5 bases and J 4 bases, leaving 10 bases between the germline ends. Germline V gene data show CDR1 as SEHNR and CDR2 as FQNEAQ (reference sequence). The CDR3 DNA reads TGTGCCAGCAGCCGACTAGAAGCAGATACGCAGTATTTT. Translated, it gives CASSRLEADTQYF. The variable domain in full, with the rest retrieved from reference TRBV7-9 and TRBJ2-3, is DTGVSQNPRHKITKRGQNVTFRCDPISEHNRLYWYRQTLGQGPEFLTYFQNEAQLEKSRLLSDRFSAERPKGSFSTLEIQRTEQGDSAMYLCASSRLEADTQYFGPGTRLTVL.

The V and J genes are TRBV18 and TRBJ1-2; 7 positions agree with TRBD1. From germline, CDR1 is KGHSH and CDR2 LQKENI. V lost 8 bases and J lost 6; bases outside the gene matches: 12. The CDR3 is made up of 14 amino acids. CDR3 bases: TGTGCCAGCCACGGGAGGGGGCGACTAAATGGCTACACCTTC. This sequence encodes CASHGRGRLNGYTF.

The gene calls are TRBV2 and TRBJ2-7; D not resolved. The V end was cut by 2 bases, the J end by 4 bases, with 6 bases between. Germline CDR1 is SNHLY and CDR2 is FYNNEI. The length of the CDR3 is 12 residues. CDR3 in DNA: TGTGCCAGCAGTGAACCTCTATACGAGCAGTACTTC. Protein: CASSEPLYEQYF. The complete variable domain, with remaining parts taken from reference TRBV2 and TRBJ2-7, reads EPEVTQTPSHQVTQMGQEVILRCVPISNHLYFYWYRQILGQKVEFLVSFYNNEISEKSEIFDDQFSVERPDGSNFTLKIRSTKLEDSAMYFCASSEPLYEQYFGPGTRLTVT.